Listed below are T cell receptor beta chains from one sample, sequenced in a study of blood T cell repertoires in COVID-19. Sequenced by immunoSEQ multiplex PCR; TCRdb stores in-frame clones only, minus some. The table includes some 490,000 clones, approximately 83% detected once. Sequenced material: peripheral blood. The receptors were gathered from a human donor in a cohort sampled during active COVID-19. The CDR3 runs from the conserved cysteine through the conserved F or W. A D gene is named only where the DNA matches it firmly. Expanded clones get a size class; other rows say once, few or many, or leave the size out.

size: NA; V: TRBV7-8; J: TRBJ2-1; D: NA; CDR3: CASSLALRGEQFF; DNA: TGTGCCAGCAGCTTAGCGTTACGGGGAGAGCAGTTCTTC
size: NA; V: TRBV5-8; J: TRBJ2-1; D: TRBD1; CDR3: CASSLPRQGKNEQFF; DNA: TGTGCCAGCAGCTTGCCGCGACAGGGAAAAAATGAGCAGTTCTTC
size: NA; V: TRBV7-8; J: TRBJ2-1; D: NA; CDR3: CASSRGRQHNEQFF; DNA: TGTGCCAGCAGCCGAGGCCGACAACACAATGAGCAGTTCTTC
size: NA; V: TRBV19; J: TRBJ2-2; D: TRBD2; CDR3: CASSGAGGTGELFF; DNA: TGTGCCAGTAGTGGAGCGGGAGGGACCGGGGAGCTGTTTTTT
size: NA; V: TRBV7-2; J: TRBJ2-5; D: NA; CDR3: CASSLSGGRETQYF; DNA: TGTGCCAGCAGCTTAAGTGGGGGCCGGGAGACCCAGTACTTC
size: NA; V: TRBV19; J: TRBJ2-1; D: TRBD2; CDR3: CASSIDRTSGVEQFF; DNA: TGTGCCAGTAGTATAGATCGCACTAGCGGGGTTGAGCAGTTCTTC
size: NA; V: TRBV2; J: TRBJ1-5; D: NA; CDR3: CASSDWPGGIQPQHF; DNA: TGTGCCAGCAGTGACTGGCCGGGGGGAATCCAGCCCCAGCATTTT
size: NA; V: TRBV7-6; J: TRBJ2-7; D: NA; CDR3: CASSYHTSPAYEQYF; DNA: TGTGCCAGCAGCTACCACACTAGCCCCGCCTACGAGCAGTACTTC
size: NA; V: TRBV6-6; J: TRBJ2-6; D: TRBD1; CDR3: CASSYSTGAGANVLTF; DNA: TGTGCCAGCAGTTACTCGACAGGGGCTGGGGCCAACGTCCTGACTTTC
size: NA; V: TRBV19; J: TRBJ1-5; D: TRBD1; CDR3: CASSQPGTGEGQPQHF; DNA: TGTGCCAGTAGTCAACCCGGGACAGGAGAAGGTCAGCCCCAGCATTTT
size: NA; V: TRBV15; J: TRBJ2-7; D: TRBD2; CDR3: CATSREGTSVQYF; DNA: TGTGCCACCAGCAGGGAGGGGACTAGCGTGCAGTACTTC
size: few; V: TRBV4-2; J: TRBJ2-7; D: TRBD2; CDR3: CASSWRLAGGPGEQYF; DNA: TGTGCCAGCAGCTGGAGACTAGCGGGAGGGCCAGGGGAGCAGTACTTC
size: NA; V: TRBV6-5; J: TRBJ2-3; D: NA; CDR3: CASRDLVTDTQYF; DNA: TGTGCCAGCAGGGACTTGGTGACAGATACGCAGTATTTT
size: NA; V: TRBV6-6; J: TRBJ1-5; D: TRBD1; CDR3: CASSFPPGQGNQPQHF; DNA: TGTGCCAGCAGTTTCCCTCCGGGACAGGGGAATCAGCCCCAGCATTTT
size: NA; V: TRBV7-8; J: TRBJ2-1; D: TRBD2; CDR3: CASSAYGRNGYNEQFF; DNA: TGTGCCAGCAGCGCTTACGGGAGGAATGGTTATAATGAGCAGTTCTTC
size: NA; V: TRBV18; J: TRBJ1-6; D: TRBD1; CDR3: CASSGFDRGNSPLHF; DNA: TGTGCCAGCTCCGGGTTTGACAGGGGTAATTCACCCCTCCACTTT
size: once; V: TRBV7-2; J: TRBJ2-3; D: TRBD2; CDR3: CASSLTSGSQTDTQYF; DNA: TGTGCCAGCAGCTTGACTAGCGGGAGCCAAACAGATACGCAGTATTTT
size: NA; V: TRBV19; J: TRBJ2-2; D: TRBD2; CDR3: CASSTTSGRAYGELFF; DNA: TGTGCCAGTAGTACAACTAGCGGGAGGGCCTACGGGGAGCTGTTTTTT
size: NA; V: TRBV6-5; J: TRBJ1-4; D: NA; CDR3: CASKVGTANEKLFF; DNA: TGTGCCAGCAAGGTCGGGACTGCAAATGAAAAACTGTTTTTT
size: NA; V: TRBV5-1; J: TRBJ2-7; D: NA; CDR3: CASSLSPRLPYEQYF; DNA: TGCGCCAGCAGCTTGAGTCCACGACTACCCTACGAGCAGTACTTC
size: NA; V: TRBV5-1; J: TRBJ1-2; D: TRBD1; CDR3: CASSLSGTGGGYGYTF; DNA: TGCGCCAGCAGCTTGTCCGGGACAGGGGGCGGCTATGGCTACACCTTC
size: NA; V: TRBV29-1; J: TRBJ2-1; D: TRBD2; CDR3: CSVMGLAGGRSSYNEQFF; DNA: TGCAGCGTGATGGGACTAGCGGGAGGCCGTAGCTCCTACAATGAGCAGTTCTTC
size: NA; V: TRBV11-1; J: TRBJ2-1; D: NA; CDR3: CASSLSGNDGDEQFF; DNA: TGTGCCAGCAGCTTATCAGGGAATGATGGAGATGAGCAGTTCTTC
size: NA; V: TRBV7-7; J: TRBJ2-2; D: TRBD2; CDR3: CASSLLAGASTGELFF; DNA: TGTGCTAGCAGCCTCTTAGCGGGAGCGTCCACCGGGGAGCTGTTTTTT
size: NA; V: TRBV30; J: TRBJ1-4; D: NA; CDR3: CAWSVPGQFNEKLFF; DNA: TGTGCCTGGAGTGTCCCCGGACAGTTCAATGAAAAACTGTTTTTT
size: NA; V: TRBV5-1; J: TRBJ1-2; D: NA; CDR3: CASSLADRPNYGYTF; DNA: TGCGCCAGCAGCTTGGCCGACAGACCTAACTATGGCTACACCTTC
size: NA; V: TRBV18; J: TRBJ2-7; D: TRBD2; CDR3: CASSPRVDLADFGEQYF; DNA: TGTGCCAGCTCACCCCGAGTAGACCTAGCGGATTTCGGCGAGCAGTACTTC
size: NA; V: TRBV11-1; J: TRBJ1-1; D: TRBD1; CDR3: CASRHLQGFTEAFF; DNA: TGTGCCAGCAGGCACTTACAGGGGTTCACTGAAGCTTTCTTT
size: NA; V: TRBV19; J: TRBJ2-5; D: TRBD2; CDR3: CASSVSGTKGETQYF; DNA: TGTGCCAGTAGTGTCTCCGGGACTAAGGGAGAGACCCAGTACTTC
size: NA; V: TRBV9; J: TRBJ2-7; D: NA; CDR3: CASSVDDGGITYEQYF; DNA: TGTGCCAGCAGCGTAGATGATGGGGGGATTACCTACGAGCAGTACTTC
size: NA; V: TRBV11-2; J: TRBJ2-1; D: TRBD2; CDR3: CASRSEAGESYNEQFF; DNA: TGTGCCAGCAGGTCTGAAGCGGGAGAATCATACAATGAGCAGTTCTTC
size: NA; V: TRBV6-1; J: TRBJ2-4; D: NA; CDR3: CASSEMWKGSDGGKNIQYF; DNA: TGTGCCAGCAGTGAAATGTGGAAAGGGAGCGATGGTGGCAAAAACATTCAGTACTTC
size: NA; V: TRBV7-8; J: TRBJ1-3; D: TRBD1; CDR3: CASSRQGNRNTIYF; DNA: TGTGCCAGCAGCAGACAGGGTAATAGAAACACCATATATTTT
size: NA; V: TRBV6-5; J: TRBJ2-2; D: NA; CDR3: CASTLGQFNTGELFF; DNA: TGTGCCAGCACCCTTGGACAGTTTAACACCGGGGAGCTGTTTTTT
size: NA; V: TRBV4-3; J: TRBJ2-2; D: TRBD1; CDR3: CASSPSTGGWYTGELFF; DNA: TGCGCCAGCAGCCCGTCCACAGGGGGCTGGTACACCGGGGAGCTGTTTTTT
size: NA; V: TRBV10-3; J: TRBJ2-7; D: TRBD2; CDR3: CAISESASGRGGVF; DNA: TGTGCCATCAGTGAGTCGGCTAGCGGGAGGGGAGGGGTCTTC
size: NA; V: TRBV18; J: TRBJ2-7; D: NA; CDR3: CASSPDSGEREYF; DNA: TGTGCCAGCTCACCGGACTCAGGGGAGAGGGAGTACTTC
size: NA; V: TRBV7-6; J: TRBJ2-7; D: NA; CDR3: CASSLSPGIGRNEQYF; DNA: TGTGCCAGCAGCTTATCCCCCGGGATAGGCCGGAACGAGCAGTACTTC
size: NA; V: TRBV6-6; J: TRBJ1-2; D: TRBD1; CDR3: CASSYSMEGARSGYTF; DNA: TGTGCCAGCAGTTACTCGATGGAGGGGGCGCGAAGTGGCTACACCTTC
size: NA; V: TRBV5-6; J: TRBJ2-1; D: TRBD2; CDR3: CASSTPLAGAFNEQFF; DNA: TGTGCCAGCAGCACTCCTCTAGCGGGAGCCTTCAATGAGCAGTTCTTC
size: NA; V: TRBV7-2; J: TRBJ2-5; D: NA; CDR3: CASSLEAGGGGATQYF; DNA: TGTGCCAGCAGCTTAGAAGCAGGGGGTGGCGGGGCGACCCAGTACTTC
size: NA; V: TRBV4-3; J: TRBJ2-6; D: NA; CDR3: CASSPRSYGPGANVLTF; DNA: TGCGCCAGCAGCCCCCGATCGTATGGCCCTGGGGCCAACGTCCTGACTTTC
size: NA; V: TRBV7-9; J: TRBJ1-1; D: NA; CDR3: CASSLNRDERTEAFF; DNA: TGTGCCAGCAGCCTGAACAGGGATGAGCGGACTGAAGCTTTCTTT
size: once; V: TRBV19; J: TRBJ1-2; D: NA; CDR3: CASSKQGRGYTF; DNA: TGTGCCAGTAGTAAACAGGGACGGGGCTACACCTTC
size: few; V: TRBV28; J: TRBJ2-1; D: NA; CDR3: CASSLGGGQFF; DNA: TGTGCCAGCAGCCTTGGGGGCGGGCAGTTCTTC
size: NA; V: TRBV7-8; J: TRBJ2-3; D: TRBD2; CDR3: CASSLERGEGTQYF; DNA: TGTGCCAGCAGCTTAGAACGGGGGGAAGGTACGCAGTATTTT
size: NA; V: TRBV30; J: TRBJ1-6; D: TRBD1; CDR3: CAWSVTGGSAGSPLHF; DNA: TGTGCCTGGAGTGTAACAGGGGGAAGTGCGGGGTCACCCCTCCACTTT
size: NA; V: TRBV4-1; J: TRBJ2-5; D: TRBD1; CDR3: CASSQGTGGLYETQYF; DNA: TGCGCCAGCAGCCAAGGGACAGGGGGTCTCTATGAGACCCAGTACTTC
size: NA; V: TRBV7-2; J: TRBJ1-1; D: NA; CDR3: CASSTLRGNTEAFF; DNA: TGTGCCAGCAGCACCCTGCGGGGGAACACTGAAGCTTTCTTT